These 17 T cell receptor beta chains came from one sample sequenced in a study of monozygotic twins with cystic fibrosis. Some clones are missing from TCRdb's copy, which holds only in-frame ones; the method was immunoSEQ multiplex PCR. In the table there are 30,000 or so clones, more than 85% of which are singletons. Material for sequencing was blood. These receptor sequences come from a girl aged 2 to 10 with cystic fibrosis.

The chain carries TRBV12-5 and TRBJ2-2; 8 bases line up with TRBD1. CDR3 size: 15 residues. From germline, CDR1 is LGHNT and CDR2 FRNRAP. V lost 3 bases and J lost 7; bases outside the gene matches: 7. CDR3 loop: CASGFWTGFSGELFF. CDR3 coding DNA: TGTGCTAGTGGTTTCTGGACAGGGTTCAGCGGGGAGCTGTTTTTT.

CDR3 sequence (DNA): TGTGCCAGTAGTACAGGGACAGGCCGCTCGGGCACTGAAGCTTTCTTT. This gives the protein CASSTGTGRSGTEAFF. The chain couples TRBV19 to TRBJ1-1; 8 bases line up with TRBD1. With 4 bases clipped from V and 4 bases from J, the junction kept 11 bases outside the gene matches. The length of the CDR3 is 16 residues. Germline V lookup: CDR1 LNHDA, CDR2 SQIVND (reference sequence).

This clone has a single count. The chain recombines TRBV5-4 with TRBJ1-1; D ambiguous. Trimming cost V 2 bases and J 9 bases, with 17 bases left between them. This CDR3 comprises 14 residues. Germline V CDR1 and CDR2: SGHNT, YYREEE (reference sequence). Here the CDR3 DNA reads TGTGCCAGCAGCTTACTTTCCGACACTCCGAAAGCTTTCTTT. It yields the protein CASSLLSDTPKAFF. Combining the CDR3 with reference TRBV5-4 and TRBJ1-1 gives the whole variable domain ETGVTQSPTHLIKTRGQQVTLRCSSQSGHNTVSWYQQALGQGPQFIFQYYREEENGRGNFPPRFSGLQFPNYSSELNVNALELDDSALYLCASSLLSDTPKAFFGQGTRLTVV.

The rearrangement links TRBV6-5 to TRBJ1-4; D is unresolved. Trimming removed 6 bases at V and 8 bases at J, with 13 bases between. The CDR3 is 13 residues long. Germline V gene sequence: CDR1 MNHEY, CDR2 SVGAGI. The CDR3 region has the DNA TGTGCCAGCAGGCTTCAGAGGGAGGAAAAACTGTTTTTT. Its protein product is CASRLQREEKLFF.

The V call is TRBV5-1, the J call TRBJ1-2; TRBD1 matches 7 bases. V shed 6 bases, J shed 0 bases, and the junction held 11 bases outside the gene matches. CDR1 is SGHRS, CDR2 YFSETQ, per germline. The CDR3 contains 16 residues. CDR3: CASKAPGQMSNYGYTF. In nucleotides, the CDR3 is TGCGCCAGCAAGGCCCCGGGACAGATGTCTAACTATGGCTACACCTTC.

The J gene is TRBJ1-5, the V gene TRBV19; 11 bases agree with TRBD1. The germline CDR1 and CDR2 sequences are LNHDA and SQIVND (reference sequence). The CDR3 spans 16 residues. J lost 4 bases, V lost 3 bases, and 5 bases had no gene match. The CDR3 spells CASSMKGQGENQPQHF. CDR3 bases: TGTGCCAGTAGTATGAAGGGACAGGGGGAAAATCAGCCCCAGCATTTT.

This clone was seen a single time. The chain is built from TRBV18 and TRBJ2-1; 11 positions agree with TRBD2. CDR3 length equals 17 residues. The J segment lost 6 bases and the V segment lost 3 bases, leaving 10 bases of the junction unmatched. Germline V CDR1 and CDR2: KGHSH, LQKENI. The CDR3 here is CASSPGLAGRQGNEQFF. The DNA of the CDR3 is TGTGCCAGCTCACCCGGACTAGCGGGTCGGCAGGGCAATGAGCAGTTCTTC.

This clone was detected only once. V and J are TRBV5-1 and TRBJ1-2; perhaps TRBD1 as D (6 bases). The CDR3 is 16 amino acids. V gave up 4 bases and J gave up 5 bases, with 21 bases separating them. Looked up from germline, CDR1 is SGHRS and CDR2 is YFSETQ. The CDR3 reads CASSLRDTRSLYGYTF. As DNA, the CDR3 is TGCGCCAGCAGCCTTCGGGACACCCGAAGTCTATATGGCTACACCTTC.

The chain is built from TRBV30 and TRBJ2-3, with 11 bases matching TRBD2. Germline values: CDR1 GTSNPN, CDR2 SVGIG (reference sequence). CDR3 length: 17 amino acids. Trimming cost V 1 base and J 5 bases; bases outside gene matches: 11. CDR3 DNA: TGTGCCTGGAGTGCGGTAGCGGGGGGGAGGGATAGAGATACGCAGTATTTT. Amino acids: CAWSAVAGGRDRDTQYF.

The CDR3 nucleotides are TGTGCCAGCAGCTTAAGCGGGAGTATATTCAATGAGCAGTTCTTC. As protein: CASSLSGSIFNEQFF. The J gene is TRBJ2-1, the V gene TRBV7-3; 7 bases align to TRBD2. Unmatched junction bases numbered 6, after V lost 1 base and J lost 6 bases. The germline CDR1 and CDR2 sequences are SGHTA and FQGTGA. This CDR3 is 15 amino acids long.

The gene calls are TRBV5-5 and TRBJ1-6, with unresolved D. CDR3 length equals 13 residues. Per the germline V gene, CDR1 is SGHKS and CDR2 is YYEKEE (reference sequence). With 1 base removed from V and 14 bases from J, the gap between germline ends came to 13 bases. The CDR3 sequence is CASSLIVPASLHF. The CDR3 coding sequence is TGTGCCAGCAGCTTGATTGTCCCTGCTTCCCTCCACTTT. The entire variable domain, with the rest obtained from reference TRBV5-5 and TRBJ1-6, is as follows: DAGVTQSPTHLIKTRGQQVTLRCSPISGHKSVSWYQQVLGQGPQFIFQYYEKEERGRGNFPDRFSARQFPNYSSELNVNALLLGDSALYLCASSLIVPASLHFGNGTRLTVT.

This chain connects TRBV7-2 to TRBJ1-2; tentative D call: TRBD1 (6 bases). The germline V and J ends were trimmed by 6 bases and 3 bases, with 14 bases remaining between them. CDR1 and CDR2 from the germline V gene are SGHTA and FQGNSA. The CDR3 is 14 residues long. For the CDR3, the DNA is TGTGCCAGCAGACAAAGGACAGAAGACTATGGCTACACCTTC. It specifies CASRQRTEDYGYTF.

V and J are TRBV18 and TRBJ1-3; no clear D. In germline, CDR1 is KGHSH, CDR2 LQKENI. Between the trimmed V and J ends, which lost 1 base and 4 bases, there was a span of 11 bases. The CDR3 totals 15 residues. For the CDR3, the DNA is TGTGCCAGCTCACCACTGATCGACGTGGGAAACACCATATATTTT. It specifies CASSPLIDVGNTIYF.

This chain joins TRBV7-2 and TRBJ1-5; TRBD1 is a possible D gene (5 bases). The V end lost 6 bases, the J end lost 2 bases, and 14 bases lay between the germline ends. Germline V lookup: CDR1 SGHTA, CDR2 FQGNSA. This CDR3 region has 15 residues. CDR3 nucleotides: TGTGCCAGCAGTCTAGCAGGGTTAGGCAATCAGCCCCAGCATTTT. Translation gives CASSLAGLGNQPQHF.

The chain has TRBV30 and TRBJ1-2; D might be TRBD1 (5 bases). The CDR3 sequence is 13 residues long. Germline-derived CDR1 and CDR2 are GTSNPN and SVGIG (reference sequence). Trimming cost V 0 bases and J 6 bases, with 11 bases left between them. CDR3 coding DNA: TGTGCCTGGAGTGTACACCGGGGGAATGGCTACACCTTC. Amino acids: CAWSVHRGNGYTF.

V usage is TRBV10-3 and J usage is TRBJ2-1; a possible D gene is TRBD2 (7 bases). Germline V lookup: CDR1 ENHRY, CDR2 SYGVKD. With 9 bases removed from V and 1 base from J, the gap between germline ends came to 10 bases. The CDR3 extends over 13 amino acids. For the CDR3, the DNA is TGTGCCATAGGGGGGGTTTCCTACAATGAGCAGTTCTTC. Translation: CAIGGVSYNEQFF.

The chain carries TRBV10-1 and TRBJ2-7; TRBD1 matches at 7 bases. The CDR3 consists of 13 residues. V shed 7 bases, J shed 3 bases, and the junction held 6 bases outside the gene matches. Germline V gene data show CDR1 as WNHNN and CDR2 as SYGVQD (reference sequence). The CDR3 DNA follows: TGCGCCAGCAAGGGACAGCTAGACTACGAGCAGTACTTC. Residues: CASKGQLDYEQYF.